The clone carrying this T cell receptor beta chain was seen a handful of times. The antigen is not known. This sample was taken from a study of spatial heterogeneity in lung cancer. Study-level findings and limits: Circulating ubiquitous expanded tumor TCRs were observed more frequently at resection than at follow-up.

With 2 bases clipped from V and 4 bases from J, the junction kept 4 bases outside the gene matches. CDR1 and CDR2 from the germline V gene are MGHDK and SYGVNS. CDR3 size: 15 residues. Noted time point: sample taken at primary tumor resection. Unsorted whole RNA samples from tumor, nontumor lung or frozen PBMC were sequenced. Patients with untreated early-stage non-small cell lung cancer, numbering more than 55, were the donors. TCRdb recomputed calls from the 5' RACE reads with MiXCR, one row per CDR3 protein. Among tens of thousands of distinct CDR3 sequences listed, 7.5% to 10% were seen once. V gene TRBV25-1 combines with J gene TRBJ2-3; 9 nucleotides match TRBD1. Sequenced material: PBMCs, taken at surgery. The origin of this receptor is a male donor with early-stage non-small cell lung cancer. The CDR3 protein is CASSEPGQGSDTQYF. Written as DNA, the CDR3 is TGTGCCAGCAGTGAACCGGGACAGGGCTCAGATACGCAGTATTTT.